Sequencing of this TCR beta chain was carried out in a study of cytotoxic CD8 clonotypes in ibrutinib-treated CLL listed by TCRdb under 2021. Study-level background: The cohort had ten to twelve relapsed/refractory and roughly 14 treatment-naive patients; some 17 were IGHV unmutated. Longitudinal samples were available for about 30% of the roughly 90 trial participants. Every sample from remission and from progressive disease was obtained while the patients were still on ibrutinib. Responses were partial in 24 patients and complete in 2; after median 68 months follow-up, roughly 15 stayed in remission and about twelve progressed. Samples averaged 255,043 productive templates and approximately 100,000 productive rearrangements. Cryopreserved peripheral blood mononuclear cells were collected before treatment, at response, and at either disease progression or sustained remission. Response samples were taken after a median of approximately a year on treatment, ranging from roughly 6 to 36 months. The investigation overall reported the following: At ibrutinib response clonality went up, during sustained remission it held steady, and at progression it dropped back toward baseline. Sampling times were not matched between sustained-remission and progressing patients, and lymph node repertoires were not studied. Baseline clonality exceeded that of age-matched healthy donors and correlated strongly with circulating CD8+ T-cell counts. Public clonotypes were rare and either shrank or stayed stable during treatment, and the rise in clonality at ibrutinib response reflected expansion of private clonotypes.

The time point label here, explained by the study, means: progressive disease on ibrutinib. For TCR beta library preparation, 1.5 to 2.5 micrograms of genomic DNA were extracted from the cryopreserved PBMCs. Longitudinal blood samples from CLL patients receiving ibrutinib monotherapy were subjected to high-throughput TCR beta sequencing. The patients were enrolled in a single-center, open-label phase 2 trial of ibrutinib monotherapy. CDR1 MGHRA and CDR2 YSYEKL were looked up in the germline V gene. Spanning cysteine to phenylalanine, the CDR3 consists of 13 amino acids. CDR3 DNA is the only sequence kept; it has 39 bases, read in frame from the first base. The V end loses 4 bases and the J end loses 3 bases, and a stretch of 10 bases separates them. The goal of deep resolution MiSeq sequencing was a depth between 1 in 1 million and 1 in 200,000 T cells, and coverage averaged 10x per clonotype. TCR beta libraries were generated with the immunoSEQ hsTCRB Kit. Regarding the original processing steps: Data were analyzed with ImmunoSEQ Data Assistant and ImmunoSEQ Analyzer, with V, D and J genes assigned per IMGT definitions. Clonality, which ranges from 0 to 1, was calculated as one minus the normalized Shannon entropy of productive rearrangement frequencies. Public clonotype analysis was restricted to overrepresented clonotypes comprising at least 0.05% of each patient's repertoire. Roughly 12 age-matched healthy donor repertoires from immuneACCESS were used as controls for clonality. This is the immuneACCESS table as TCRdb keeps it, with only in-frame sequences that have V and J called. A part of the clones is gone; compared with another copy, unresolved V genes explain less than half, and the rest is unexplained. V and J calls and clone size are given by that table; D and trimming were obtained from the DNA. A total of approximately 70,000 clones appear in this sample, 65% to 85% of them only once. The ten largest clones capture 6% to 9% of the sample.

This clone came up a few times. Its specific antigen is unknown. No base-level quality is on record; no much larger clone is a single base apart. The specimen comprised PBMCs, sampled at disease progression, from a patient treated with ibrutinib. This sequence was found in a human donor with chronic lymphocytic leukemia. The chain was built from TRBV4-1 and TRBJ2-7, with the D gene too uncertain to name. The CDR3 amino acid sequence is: CASSLVGDYEQYF. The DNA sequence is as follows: TGCGCCAGCAGCCTAGTAGGAGACTACGAGCAGTACTTC.